Each of the 20 T cell receptor beta chains below was sequenced from the same sample in a study of vaccination and CD4 T cells after COVID-19. Noted time point: late sampling 161 to 241 days after vaccination in a few convalescent patients. TCRdb re-called the PCR reads with MiXCR, one entry per CDR3 protein. The repertoire holds 31,000 or so distinct CDR3 sequences, with around 49% as singletons. The specimen comprised CD4+ T cells from blood, sampled about 7 months after SARS-CoV-2 vaccination. These TCRs come from a human donor who had recovered from COVID-19.

V and J are TRBV20-1 and TRBJ2-3; 8 positions match TRBD1. The germline CDR1 and CDR2 sequences are DFQATT and SNEGSKA (reference sequence). The CDR3 sequence is 15 residues long. V trimming: 6 bases; J trimming: 0 bases; junction bases outside the gene matches: 8. The chain's CDR3 is CSATRTGTSTDTQYF. The CDR3 DNA reads as TGCAGTGCCACACGGACAGGGACTAGCACAGATACGCAGTATTTT.

The J gene is TRBJ2-3, the V gene TRBV20-1, with no clear D. V lost 2 bases, J lost 4 bases, and 7 bases lay in between. Germline CDR1 is DFQATT and CDR2 is SNEGSKA (reference sequence). CDR3 length: 12 residues. CDR3 nucleotide sequence: TGCAGTGCTAGACGTCTGTCAGATACGCAGTATTTT. It yields the protein CSARRLSDTQYF.

V gene TRBV20-1 combines with J gene TRBJ1-2, with 7 positions matching TRBD1. The V gene end was trimmed by 5 bases and the J gene end by 4 bases; junction bases not matched to a gene: 7. Germline lookup yields CDR1 DFQATT and CDR2 SNEGSKA (reference sequence). This CDR3 is built from 13 residues. CDR3: CSAPDRKSYGYTF. The DNA for the CDR3 is TGCAGTGCTCCGGACAGGAAAAGCTATGGCTACACCTTC.

The genes are TRBV20-1 and TRBJ1-2; D possibly corresponds to TRBD1 (5 bases). The CDR3 spans 15 residues. Germline CDR1 is DFQATT and CDR2 is SNEGSKA (reference sequence). V was trimmed by 6 bases and J by 0 bases, leaving 17 bases between them. CDR3 bases: TGCAGTGCCACCGGGACCGCGGCTTCTAACTATGGCTACACCTTC. Protein: CSATGTAASNYGYTF.

In DNA, the CDR3 is TGTGCCAGCAGTGGGGCATTCCAAGGCTACACCTTC. Protein: CASSGAFQGYTF. This rearrangement joins TRBV28 to TRBJ1-2; D perhaps matches TRBD1 (5 bases). The CDR3 is made up of 12 amino acids. Germline lookup yields CDR1 MDHEN and CDR2 SYDVKM. Deletions cut 5 bases from V and 8 bases from J, with 12 bases between.

The table lists this clonotype with a few counts. This sequence joins TRBV27 and TRBJ2-1, with a tentative D call TRBD1 (5 bases). Germline assignment: CDR1 MNHEY and CDR2 SMNVEV (reference sequence). There are 14 residues in the CDR3. V dropped 4 bases and J dropped 3 bases, with 10 bases sitting between them. CDR3 loop: CASSWIGDYNEQFF. Written as DNA, the CDR3 is TGTGCCAGCAGTTGGATAGGGGACTACAATGAGCAGTTCTTC.

The V call is TRBV7-9, the J call TRBJ1-4; a possible D gene is TRBD1 (6 bases). Germline V gives CDR1 SEHNR, CDR2 FQNEAQ (reference sequence). The CDR3 runs to 14 residues. V was cut by 5 bases and J by 10 bases, with 17 bases left in between. Here the CDR3 reads CASSGGGRDGKLFF. The CDR3 coding sequence is TGTGCCAGCAGCGGGGGGGGCCGGGATGGAAAACTGTTTTTT.

This clonotype was found a few times. The chain recombines TRBV6-5 with TRBJ2-3; perhaps TRBD1 as D (6 bases). CDR3 length equals 14 residues. Per the germline V gene, CDR1 is MNHEY and CDR2 is SVGAGI. The V gene lost 0 bases and the J gene lost 5 bases, with 9 bases spanning the gap. The CDR3, as DNA: TGTGCCAGCAGTTACTCCGGGACAAAAGATACGCAGTATTTT. It encodes CASSYSGTKDTQYF.

This clonotype was observed a handful of times. V usage is TRBV20-1 and J usage is TRBJ2-3; the D is unclear. Germline assignment: CDR1 DFQATT and CDR2 SNEGSKA (reference sequence). The CDR3 contains 12 residues. The ends were cut back, 6 bases at V and 7 bases at J, with 14 bases in the middle. In nucleotides, the CDR3 is TGCAGTGCGGATGGACCTCTGAATACGCAGTATTTT. This encodes CSADGPLNTQYF.

V gene TRBV20-1 combines with J gene TRBJ2-7, with a possible D match to TRBD1 (5 bases). Per the germline V gene, CDR1 is DFQATT and CDR2 is SNEGSKA (reference sequence). The V gene lost 6 bases and the J gene lost 4 bases, with 22 bases spanning the gap. The CDR3 is 15 amino acids. In nucleotides, the CDR3 is TGCAGTGCGGTAGGGGCTAAGCCCTTATATTACGAGCAGTACTTC. Translating it yields CSAVGAKPLYYEQYF.

There are a few counts of this clonotype. The gene calls are TRBV7-6 and TRBJ2-5, with D possibly TRBD2 on 6 matching bases. The CDR3 covers 13 residues. Germline CDR1 and CDR2: SGHVS and FNYEAQ. Trimming shortened V by 5 bases and J by 5 bases, and 12 bases separated the two germline ends. CDR3: CASSVGEVETQYF. The CDR3 DNA follows: TGTGCCAGCAGCGTTGGGGAGGTGGAGACCCAGTACTTC.

The chain couples TRBV27 to TRBJ1-1, with a weak D call TRBD1 (6 bases). Germline CDR1 MNHEY, CDR2 SMNVEV (reference sequence). The V end lost 4 bases, the J end lost 5 bases, and 17 bases lay between the germline ends. The length of the CDR3 is 15 residues. The CDR3 DNA reads TGTGCCAGCAGTTCTATGGGGGGGCTTTGGACTGAAGCTTTCTTT. Protein product: CASSSMGGLWTEAFF.

This chain uses TRBV10-3 with TRBJ1-3; 9 nucleotides match TRBD1. The J segment lost 5 bases and the V segment lost 6 bases, leaving 14 bases of the junction unmatched. CDR1 ENHRY and CDR2 SYGVKD come from the germline V gene. This CDR3 is 17 amino acids long. The CDR3 DNA follows: TGTGCCATCAGCGCGGTACGGGACAGGGTGAGCCGAAACACCATATATTTT. Translation gives CAISAVRDRVSRNTIYF.

The rearrangement joins TRBV6-5 to TRBJ1-5; D gene ambiguous. The V gene's germline CDR1 is MNHEY and CDR2 SVGAGI. This CDR3 is built from 13 residues. The germline V and J ends were trimmed by 2 bases and 4 bases, with 6 bases remaining between them. This CDR3 reads CASSYAANQPQHF. CDR3 sequence (DNA): TGTGCCAGCAGTTACGCGGCAAATCAGCCCCAGCATTTT.

This clonotype appeared a single time. This rearrangement joins TRBV6-4 to TRBJ2-4; perhaps TRBD1 as D (5 bases). This CDR3 region has 18 residues. Germline CDR1 reads MRHNA; CDR2 reads SNTAGT. Trimming removed 3 bases at V and 0 bases at J, with 18 bases between. The CDR3 DNA sequence: TGTGCCAGCAGTGATGTAGGGTTGACAGCGCTAGCCAAAAACATTCAGTACTTC. This encodes CASSDVGLTALAKNIQYF.

This clonotype has a handful of counts. This chain connects TRBV7-8 to TRBJ1-2; D is uncertain. CDR3 size: 14 residues. Germline loops: CDR1 SGHVS, CDR2 FQNEAQ. V lost 1 base to trimming and J lost 8 bases, with 14 bases between them. In DNA form, the CDR3 reads TGTGCCAGCAGCTTAGGCAGATTGGGAGGGGGCTACACCTTC. Its protein product is CASSLGRLGGGYTF.

This clonotype was counted between two and nine times. The V call is TRBV27, the J call TRBJ2-2; 7 positions agree with TRBD2. Germline V gene lookup returns CDR1 MNHEY and CDR2 SMNVEV (reference sequence). The CDR3 sequence is 15 residues long. Germline trimming cut 7 bases from V and 2 bases from J; bases unmatched to any gene: 7. Here the CDR3 reads CASTWGGPNTGELFF. As DNA, the CDR3 is TGTGCCAGCACCTGGGGGGGACCTAACACCGGGGAGCTGTTTTTT.

This clonotype was detected only a few times. The chain joins TRBV28 to TRBJ1-5, with TRBD1 as a possible D gene (5 bases). The CDR3 runs to 15 residues. Germline CDR1 and CDR2: MDHEN and SYDVKM. Trimming removed 6 bases from V and 1 base from J, with 13 bases in between. In DNA form, the CDR3 reads TGTGCCAGCAGGCGACGGCAGGGAAGCAATCAGCCCCAGCATTTT. Translating gives CASRRRQGSNQPQHF.

V usage is TRBV6-1 and J usage is TRBJ1-3; the D is unclear. CDR1 and CDR2 (germline): MNHNS, SASEGT. V gave up 7 bases and J gave up 0 bases, with 4 bases separating them. This CDR3 is 12 amino acids long. The CDR3 reads CASTSSGNTIYF. Written as DNA, the CDR3 is TGTGCCAGCACCAGCTCTGGAAACACCATATATTTT.

The rearrangement joins TRBV7-3 to TRBJ2-5, with 13 bases identical to TRBD2. V lost 6 bases to trimming and J lost 5 bases; unmatched junction nucleotides: 9. CDR1 is SGHTA, CDR2 FQGTGA, per germline. This CDR3 is 16 amino acids long. CDR3: CASSRGTSGEGETQYF. The CDR3 DNA follows: TGTGCCAGCAGTCGTGGGACTAGCGGGGAGGGGGAGACCCAGTACTTC.